This T cell receptor beta chain was identified during a study of naive and memory T cell subsets. An equimolar mix of two oligonucleotides served as the beta constant-region primer for TRBC1 and TRBC2. A single record per CDR3 protein comes from TCRdb applying MiXCR to the UMI-ligation and nested PCR reads. The data show 130,000 to 150,000 distinct CDR3 sequences, 15% to 20% seen once. The CDR3 totals 14 residues. CDR1 DFQATT and CDR2 SNEGSKA come from the germline V gene (reference sequence). V lost 5 bases and J lost 6, with 16 bases in between. The chain carries TRBV20-1 and TRBJ2-2, with unresolved D. The sequencing sample was made of naive CD4+ T cells from blood. This sequence was found in a human donor in good health. CDR3 sequence reads: CSAPTVPQSGELFF. Written as DNA, the CDR3 is TGCAGTGCTCCGACGGTCCCCCAGTCCGGGGAGCTGTTTTTT.